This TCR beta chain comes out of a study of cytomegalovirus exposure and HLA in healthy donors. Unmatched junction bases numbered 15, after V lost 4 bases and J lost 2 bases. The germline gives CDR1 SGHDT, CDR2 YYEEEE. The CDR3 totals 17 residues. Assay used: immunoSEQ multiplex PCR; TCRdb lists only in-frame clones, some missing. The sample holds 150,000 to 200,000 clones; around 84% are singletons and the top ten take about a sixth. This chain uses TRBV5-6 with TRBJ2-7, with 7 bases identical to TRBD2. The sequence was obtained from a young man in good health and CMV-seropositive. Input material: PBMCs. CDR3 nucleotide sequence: TGTGCCAGCAGCCGATTTCCGTCCGGGGAGGGAACCTACGAGCAGTACTTC. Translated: CASSRFPSGEGTYEQYF. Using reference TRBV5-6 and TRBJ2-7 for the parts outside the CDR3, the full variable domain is DAGVTQSPTHLIKTRGQQVTLRCSPKSGHDTVSWYQQALGQGPQFIFQYYEEEERQRGNFPDRFSGHQFPNYSSELNVNALLLGDSALYLCASSRFPSGEGTYEQYFGPGTRLTVT.